The source of this T cell receptor (beta chain) is a study of cytomegalovirus exposure and HLA in healthy donors. Both 60 Vbeta primers and 13 Jbeta primers went into the PCR. Sequencing was performed with immunoSEQ multiplex PCR; in TCRdb, only in-frame clones are kept and a portion is missing. Here the sample spans 120,000 or so clones, more than 65% being singletons. Notes on the study in general: Analyzed later, most CMV-associated TCR beta chains appeared HLA-restricted. DRB1 had the most TCR associations and HLA-C the fewest, a later analysis found, with rates varying by HLA locus. Sequencing artifact likely explains a cluster of highly shared sequence variants.

The CDR3 sequence is 16 residues long. V shed 10 bases, J shed 0 bases, and the junction held 11 bases outside the gene matches. Germline V gene data show CDR1 as MDHEN and CDR2 as SYDVKM. Remarks on this clone: Its antigen remains unknown.

The sequenced sample was PBMCs. The source is a man aged 18 to 35 in good health and CMV-seronegative. The chain carries TRBV28 and TRBJ1-4; 7 bases agree with TRBD1. CDR3 protein: CATYRGSFATNEKLFF. The CDR3 DNA follows: TGTGCCACATACAGGGGATCCTTTGCAACTAATGAAAAACTGTTTTTT. Full variable domain (missing parts from reference TRBV28 and TRBJ1-4): DVKVTQSSRYLVKRTGEKVFLECVQDMDHENMFWYRQDPGLGLRLIYFSYDVKMKEKGDIPEGYSVSREKKERFSLILESASTNQTSMYLCATYRGSFATNEKLFFGSGTQLSVL.